The T cell receptor beta chain under discussion was sequenced for a study of T cells in Graves' hyperthyroidism and ophthalmopathy. Worth noting for this clonotype: The junction shows a germline mismatch at one end, possibly a read error.

The TCR beta CDR3 regions underwent amplification using RNA transcripts as the source. When the TCR CDR3 underwent first-round RT-PCR, the HTBI primer set was used. TCRdb re-called the multiplex PCR reads through MiXCR, storing one row per CDR3 protein. The data contain roughly 660,000 distinct CDR3 sequences, 17% of them seen just once; the ten biggest clones take up around 16%. The sequence was obtained from a man in his fifties with Graves' hyperthyroidism. Specimen: blood.

CDR3 sequence reads: CATSDPRRARRSYNEQCF. In nucleotides, the CDR3 is TGTGCCACCAGTGACCCGAGGAGGGCGCGCAGGTCCTACAATGAGCAGTGCTTC. The rearrangement joins TRBV24-1 to TRBJ2-1, with D perhaps TRBD2 (6 bases). Germline lookup yields CDR1 KGHDR and CDR2 SFDVKD. The CDR3 extends over 18 amino acids.